This TCR beta chain came from a study of CD8 T cells in ankylosing spondylitis. Study-wide results and limits: Seemingly characteristic of ankylosing spondylitis blood was a TCR beta motif consisting of eight highly homologous variants. Certain motif variants had earlier been reported in reactive arthritis synovial fluid and blood.

Making use of molecular barcodes, quantitative 5'-RACE generated TCR beta libraries. MiXCR, applied by TCRdb to the 5' RACE reads, yields one record per CDR3 protein. The sample yields roughly 160,000 distinct CDR3 sequences, around a tenth seen once. The junction had 8 bases not matched to a gene; V was cut back by 4 bases and J by 4 bases. The CDR3 is made up of 16 amino acids. In germline, CDR1 is SGHAT, CDR2 FQNNGV. This clonotype was seen at least ten times. Its target is not known. The sequence came from a female donor with ankylosing spondylitis or in good health (not recorded which). The sequencing input was blood, either unsorted or a sorted T cell fraction (not recorded which). The genes are TRBV11-2 and TRBJ2-7, with 12 bases identical to TRBD1. The CDR3: CASSSWAGQGAYEQYF. The CDR3 coding sequence is TGTGCCAGCAGCTCCTGGGCGGGACAGGGGGCTTACGAGCAGTACTTC.